This is a list of T cell receptor beta chains from one sample in a study of blood T cell repertoires in COVID-19. Repertoires were generated with immunoSEQ multiplex PCR, while TCRdb's copy carries only in-frame clones and drops some. The sample yields some 70,000 clones, 75% to 90% seen once. Sequencing was done on a sample of peripheral blood. These receptors were taken from a man aged 45-65 years with acute or convalescent COVID-19. Each CDR3 is given with its conserved first and last residue.

V gene	J gene	CDR3 protein
TRBV7-2	TRBJ1-5	CASSLGDLVGGQPQHF
TRBV7-6	TRBJ2-2	CASSLGSGRYTGELFF
TRBV6-2/TRBV6-3	TRBJ2-7	CASSRDRDRLYEQYF
TRBV6-5	TRBJ2-1	CASSSSGRQGGGQFF
TRBV5-1	TRBJ2-1	CASSARLAGSYNEQFF
TRBV6-4	TRBJ2-1	CASSERAEGGNEQFF
TRBV12-3/TRBV12-4	TRBJ2-5	CASRPGGQETQYF
TRBV24-1	TRBJ2-3	CATSDLGGDTQYF
TRBV6-5	TRBJ2-5	CASSYSTPTGTQYF
TRBV10-2	TRBJ1-3	CASSDTAPPGGTIYF
TRBV4-3	TRBJ1-1	CASSQDRAGEAFF
TRBV19	TRBJ2-3	CASSIGTPRTDTQYF
TRBV3-1/TRBV3-2	TRBJ2-1	CASSQTANEQFF
TRBV14	TRBJ2-7	CASSPTTYWPEQYF
TRBV19	TRBJ1-5	CASSGQGGNQPQHF
TRBV6-5	TRBJ1-2	CASSSPRGGFYGYTF
TRBV6-1	TRBJ1-5	CASSELRGSNQPQHF
TRBV29-1	TRBJ2-1	CSADWRQANEQFF
TRBV19	TRBJ1-4	CASSIAGSNEKLFF
TRBV6-5	TRBJ2-5	CASRPSGSGETQYF
TRBV7-9	TRBJ1-3	CASSLVMTEQNTIYF
TRBV10-3	TRBJ2-3	CAPHIGTGGGTDTQYF
TRBV6-2/TRBV6-3	TRBJ2-1	CASSYYPSGSYNEQFF
TRBV7-2	TRBJ1-2	CASSFGLGRNYGYTF
TRBV6-5	TRBJ1-2	CASREGGYNYGYTF
TRBV5-1	TRBJ2-2	CASGPGQGNTGELFF
TRBV5-1	TRBJ1-1	CASSFIGGMNTEAFF
TRBV7-9	TRBJ2-1	CASSFPGQRNYNEQFF
TRBV25-1	TRBJ2-7	CASSESRRDTITYEQYF
TRBV12-3/TRBV12-4	TRBJ1-2	CASSFASNGGYTF
TRBV7-9	TRBJ2-1	CASSSKLRVFSYNEQFF
TRBV7-2	TRBJ1-5	CASSPRYGGNQPQHF
TRBV18	TRBJ2-7	CASSPQLTGSSYEQYF